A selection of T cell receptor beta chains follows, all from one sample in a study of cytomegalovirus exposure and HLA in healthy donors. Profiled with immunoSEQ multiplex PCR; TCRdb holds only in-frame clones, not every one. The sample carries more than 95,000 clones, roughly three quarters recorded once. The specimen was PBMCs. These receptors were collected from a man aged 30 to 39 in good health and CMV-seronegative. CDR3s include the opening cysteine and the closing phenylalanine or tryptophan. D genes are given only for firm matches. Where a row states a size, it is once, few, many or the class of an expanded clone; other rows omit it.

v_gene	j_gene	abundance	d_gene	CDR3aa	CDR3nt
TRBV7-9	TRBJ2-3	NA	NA	CASSPPDTQYF	TGTGCCAGCAGCCCCCCGGATACGCAGTATTTT
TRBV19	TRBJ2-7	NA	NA	CARTSGLGGYEQYF	TGTGCCAGAACCTCCGGCCTCGGGGGCTACGAGCAGTACTTC
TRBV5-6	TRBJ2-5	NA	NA	CASSFVEGRQETQYF	TGTGCCAGCAGCTTTGTGGAGGGGCGGCAAGAGACCCAGTACTTC
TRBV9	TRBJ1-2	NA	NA	CASSVGVDGYTF	TGTGCCAGCAGCGTAGGTGTCGATGGCTACACCTTC
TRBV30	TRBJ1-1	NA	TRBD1	CARDRGRRNTEAFF	TGTGCCCGAGACAGGGGGCGGAGGAACACTGAAGCTTTCTTT
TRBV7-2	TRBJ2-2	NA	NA	CASSPRAGANTGELFF	TGTGCCAGCAGCCCGCGTGCAGGGGCGAACACCGGGGAGCTGTTTTTT
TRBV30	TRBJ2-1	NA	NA	CAWTLLGLNEQFF	TGTGCCTGGACCCTACTAGGGCTCAATGAGCAGTTCTTC
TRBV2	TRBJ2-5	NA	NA	CASSGLRGTETQYF	TGTGCCAGCAGTGGCCTTAGGGGCACAGAGACCCAGTACTTC
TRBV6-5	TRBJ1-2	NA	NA	CASSYGGKANYGYTF	TGTGCCAGCAGTTATGGGGGGAAAGCTAACTATGGCTACACCTTC
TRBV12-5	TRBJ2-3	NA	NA	CASGFGRRGTDTQYF	TGTGCTAGTGGTTTCGGCAGGCGTGGCACAGATACGCAGTATTTT
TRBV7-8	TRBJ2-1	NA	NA	CASSLESSGYNEQFF	TGTGCCAGCAGCTTAGAGAGCTCGGGATACAATGAGCAGTTCTTC
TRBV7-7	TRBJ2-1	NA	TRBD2	CASSLGGGNEQFF	TGTGCTAGCAGCCTCGGGGGGGGCAATGAGCAGTTCTTC
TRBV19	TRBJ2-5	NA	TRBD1	CASSFLGDRGETQYF	TGTGCCAGTAGTTTCTTGGGGGACAGAGGAGAGACCCAGTACTTC
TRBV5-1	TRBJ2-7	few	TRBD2	CASSSGVSGRVVSYEQYF	TGCGCCAGCAGCTCGGGTGTGAGCGGGAGGGTGGTCTCCTACGAGCAGTACTTC
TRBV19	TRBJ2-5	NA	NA	CASSIQGIETETQYF	TGTGCCAGTAGTATACAGGGCATTGAGACAGAGACCCAGTACTTC
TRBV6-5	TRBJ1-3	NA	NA	CASSYSTVNTIYF	TGTGCCAGCAGTTACTCAACTGTAAACACCATATATTTT
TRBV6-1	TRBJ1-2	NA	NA	CASSLGGVGGYTF	TGTGCCAGCAGTCTCGGGGGGGTCGGAGGCTACACCTTC
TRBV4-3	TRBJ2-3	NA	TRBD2	CASSQGSAGGRTDTQYF	TGCGCCAGCAGCCAGGGTTCCGCGGGAGGACGCACAGATACGCAGTATTTT
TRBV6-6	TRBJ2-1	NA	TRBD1	CASSRDRGRDNEQFF	TGTGCCAGCAGCCGAGACAGGGGCCGTGACAATGAGCAGTTCTTC
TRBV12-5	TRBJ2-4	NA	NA	CASGSLDLAKNSQYF	TGTGCTAGTGGTTCCCTCGACCTAGCCAAAAACAGTCAGTACTTC
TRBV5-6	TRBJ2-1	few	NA	CASSFDQGTSYNEQFF	TGTGCCAGCAGCTTTGACCAGGGGACGTCCTACAATGAGCAGTTCTTC
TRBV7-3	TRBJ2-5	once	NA	CASSFGGRETQYF	TGTGCCAGCAGCTTCGGAGGGAGGGAGACCCAGTACTTC
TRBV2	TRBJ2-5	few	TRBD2	CASGRRGGQETQYF	TGTGCCAGCGGACGGCGGGGGGGGCAAGAGACCCAGTACTTC
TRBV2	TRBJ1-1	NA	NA	CASSDNGMGNTEAFF	TGTGCCAGCAGTGATAACGGGATGGGGAACACTGAAGCTTTCTTT
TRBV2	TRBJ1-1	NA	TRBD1	CASRGQGANEDTEAFF	TGTGCCAGCAGAGGACAGGGGGCGAATGAGGACACTGAAGCTTTCTTT
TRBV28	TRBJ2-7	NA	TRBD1	CASSSSGTGIREQYF	TGTGCCAGCAGTTCATCAGGGACAGGGATCCGCGAGCAGTACTTC
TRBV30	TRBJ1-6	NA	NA	CAWGTTGTFNSPLHF	TGTGCCTGGGGAACCACCGGGACTTTTAATTCACCCCTCCACTTT
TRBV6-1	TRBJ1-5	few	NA	CASSEGPAPYQPQHF	TGTGCCAGCAGTGAAGGGCCTGCACCGTATCAGCCCCAGCATTTT
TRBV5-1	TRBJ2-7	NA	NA	CASSLVPAVGEQYF	TGCGCCAGCAGCTTGGTGCCGGCGGTCGGAGAGCAGTACTTC
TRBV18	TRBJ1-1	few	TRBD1	CASSDRANTEAFF	TGTGCCAGCTCAGACAGGGCCAACACTGAAGCTTTCTTT
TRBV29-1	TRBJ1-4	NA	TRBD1	CSVRGQGNEKLFF	TGCAGCGTCCGGGGACAGGGTAATGAAAAACTGTTTTTT
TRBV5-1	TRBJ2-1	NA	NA	CASQIGTGEEQFF	TGCGCCAGCCAGATAGGGACGGGGGAAGAGCAGTTCTTC
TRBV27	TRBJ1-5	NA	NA	CASSLIGGHQPQHF	TGTGCCAGCAGTCTGATAGGTGGGCATCAGCCCCAGCATTTT
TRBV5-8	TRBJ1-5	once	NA	CASSTFRNQPQHF	TGTGCCAGCAGCACCTTTAGAAATCAGCCCCAGCATTTT
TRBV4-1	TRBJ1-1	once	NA	CASSQDRAGVGTEAFF	TGCGCCAGCAGCCAAGATCGCGCAGGGGTTGGGACTGAAGCTTTCTTT
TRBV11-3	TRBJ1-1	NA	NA	CASRLARAVGTEAFF	TGTGCCAGCCGCTTAGCGCGGGCAGTGGGCACTGAAGCTTTCTTT
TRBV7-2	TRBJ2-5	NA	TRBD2	CASSLGVAGVGETQYF	TGTGCCAGCAGCTTAGGAGTAGCGGGAGTAGGAGAGACCCAGTACTTC
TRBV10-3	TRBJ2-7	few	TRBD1	CAIKDTDRSYEQYF	TGTGCCATCAAAGACACGGACAGGTCCTACGAGCAGTACTTC
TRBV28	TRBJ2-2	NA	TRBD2	CASSLSGIGELFF	TGTGCCAGCAGTTTAAGCGGGATCGGGGAGCTGTTTTTT
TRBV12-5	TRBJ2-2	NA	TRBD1	CASGLGQGADTGELFF	TGTGCTAGTGGTTTGGGACAGGGGGCGGACACCGGGGAGCTGTTTTTT
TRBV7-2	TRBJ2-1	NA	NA	CASSFWPGHPDQFF	TGTGCCAGCAGCTTCTGGCCGGGACACCCTGATCAGTTCTTC
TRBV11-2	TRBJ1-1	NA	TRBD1	CASSYTGDRGAFF	TGTGCCAGCAGTTATACAGGGGATCGGGGAGCTTTCTTT
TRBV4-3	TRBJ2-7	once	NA	CASSRDLLIDSPAEQYF	TGCGCCAGCAGCCGAGACCTTTTGATAGATTCCCCCGCGGAGCAGTACTTC
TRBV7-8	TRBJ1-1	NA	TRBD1	CASSLLTGDTEAFF	TGTGCCAGCAGCTTATTGACAGGGGACACTGAAGCTTTCTTT
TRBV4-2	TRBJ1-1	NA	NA	CASSLVGAQNTEAFF	TGTGCCAGCAGCTTGGTGGGGGCCCAGAACACTGAAGCTTTCTTT
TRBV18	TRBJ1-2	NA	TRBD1	CASSSDRGLYGYTF	TGTGCCAGCTCATCAGACAGGGGGCTGTATGGCTACACCTTC
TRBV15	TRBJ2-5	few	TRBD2	CATSRDKLAGTETQYF	TGTGCCACCAGCAGAGATAAGCTAGCGGGAACGGAGACCCAGTACTTC
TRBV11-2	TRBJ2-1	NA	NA	CASSLTDNSYNEQFF	TGTGCCAGCAGCTTGACGGACAACTCCTACAATGAGCAGTTCTTC
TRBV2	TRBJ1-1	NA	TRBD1	CASNTGGPGTEAFF	TGTGCCAGCAATACAGGGGGCCCCGGCACTGAAGCTTTCTTT
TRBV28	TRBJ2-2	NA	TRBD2	CASSLELGGSGELFF	TGTGCCAGCAGTTTAGAGCTCGGGGGGTCCGGGGAGCTGTTTTTT
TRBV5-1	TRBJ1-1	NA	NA	CASSRGSSIMNTEAFF	TGCGCCAGCAGCCGAGGGTCTTCTATAATGAACACTGAAGCTTTCTTT
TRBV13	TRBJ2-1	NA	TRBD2	CASSLSPGLAGEYRGEQFF	TGTGCCAGCAGCCTGTCCCCCGGACTAGCGGGAGAATATCGGGGTGAGCAGTTCTTC
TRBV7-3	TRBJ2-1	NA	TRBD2	CASSFIAGVGINEQFF	TGTGCCAGCAGCTTTATAGCGGGAGTGGGTATAAATGAGCAGTTCTTC
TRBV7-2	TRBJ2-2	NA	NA	CASSPQVSATGELFF	TGTGCCAGCAGCCCACAGGTTTCAGCAACCGGGGAGCTGTTTTTT
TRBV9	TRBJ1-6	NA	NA	CASSAGEGRNSPLHF	TGTGCCAGCAGCGCAGGGGAGGGGAGAAATTCACCCCTCCACTTT
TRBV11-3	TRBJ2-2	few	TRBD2	CASAAGVRTGELFF	TGTGCCAGCGCCGCGGGAGTTCGAACCGGGGAGCTGTTTTTT